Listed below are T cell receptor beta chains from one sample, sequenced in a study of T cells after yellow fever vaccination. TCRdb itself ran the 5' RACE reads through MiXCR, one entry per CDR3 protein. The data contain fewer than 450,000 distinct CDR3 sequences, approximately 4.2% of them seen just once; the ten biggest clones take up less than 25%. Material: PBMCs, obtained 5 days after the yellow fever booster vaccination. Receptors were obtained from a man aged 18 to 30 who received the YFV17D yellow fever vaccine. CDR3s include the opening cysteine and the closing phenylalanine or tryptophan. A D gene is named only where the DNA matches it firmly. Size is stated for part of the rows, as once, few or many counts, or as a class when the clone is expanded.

CDR3aa: CASSFELSGGARYNEQFF; CDR3nt: TGTGCCAGCAGCTTCGAACTTAGCGGGGGGGCCCGGTACAATGAGCAGTTCTTC; d_gene: TRBD2; abundance: few; j_gene: TRBJ2-1; v_gene: TRBV7-2
CDR3aa: CSARPLQKNTEAFF; CDR3nt: TGCAGTGCTAGACCTCTACAGAAGAACACTGAAGCTTTCTTT; d_gene: NA; abundance: NA; j_gene: TRBJ1-1; v_gene: TRBV20-1
CDR3aa: CASSAAGQGVRDGYTF; CDR3nt: TGTGCCAGCAGCGCCGCCGGACAGGGAGTGAGGGATGGCTACACCTTC; d_gene: TRBD1; abundance: few; j_gene: TRBJ1-2; v_gene: TRBV11-1
CDR3aa: CSARDPRAGGPDTQYF; CDR3nt: TGCAGTGCTAGAGATCCTAGGGCAGGGGGCCCAGATACGCAGTATTTT; d_gene: TRBD1; abundance: NA; j_gene: TRBJ2-3; v_gene: TRBV20-1
CDR3aa: CASRTGIQETQYF; CDR3nt: TGTGCCAGCAGGACGGGGATCCAAGAGACCCAGTACTTC; d_gene: NA; abundance: few; j_gene: TRBJ2-5; v_gene: TRBV12-3/TRBV12-4
CDR3aa: CASSMTGSDQPQHF; CDR3nt: TGCGCCAGCAGCATGACAGGTAGCGATCAGCCCCAGCATTTT; d_gene: NA; abundance: few; j_gene: TRBJ1-5; v_gene: TRBV5-1
CDR3aa: CAISPTTSSSIGELFF; CDR3nt: TGTGCCATCAGCCCTACGACTAGCTCGTCTATCGGGGAGCTGTTTTTT; d_gene: TRBD2; abundance: NA; j_gene: TRBJ2-2; v_gene: TRBV10-3
CDR3aa: CASRRVQPQHF; CDR3nt: TGTGCCAGCAGGCGAGTTCAGCCCCAGCATTTT; d_gene: NA; abundance: few; j_gene: TRBJ1-5; v_gene: TRBV12-3/TRBV12-4
CDR3aa: CASSDRDRPYEQYF; CDR3nt: TGTGCCAGCAGCGACCGGGACAGACCCTACGAGCAGTACTTC; d_gene: TRBD1; abundance: NA; j_gene: TRBJ2-7; v_gene: TRBV11-3
CDR3aa: CASSPLSGDSKGQYF; CDR3nt: TGCGCCAGCAGCCCCCTGTCGGGGGACTCTAAGGGGCAGTACTTC; d_gene: NA; abundance: NA; j_gene: TRBJ2-7; v_gene: TRBV5-1
CDR3aa: CASSQGIKAFF; CDR3nt: TGTGCCAGCAGTCAGGGGATTAAAGCTTTCTTT; d_gene: NA; abundance: few; j_gene: TRBJ1-1; v_gene: TRBV12-3/TRBV12-4
CDR3aa: CSARDTGGNQPQHF; CDR3nt: TGCAGTGCTAGAGATACAGGAGGCAATCAGCCCCAGCATTTT; d_gene: NA; abundance: few; j_gene: TRBJ1-5; v_gene: TRBV20-1
CDR3aa: CASTEMDGNTEAFF; CDR3nt: TGCGCCAGCACCGAGATGGACGGGAACACTGAAGCTTTCTTT; d_gene: NA; abundance: NA; j_gene: TRBJ1-1; v_gene: TRBV5-1
CDR3aa: CASSMGASSGTQYF; CDR3nt: TGTGCCAGCAGCATGGGGGCCTCATCTGGAACGCAGTATTTT; d_gene: NA; abundance: many; j_gene: TRBJ2-3; v_gene: TRBV9
CDR3aa: CASSQEGWDINYGYTF; CDR3nt: TGTGCCAGCAGCCAAGAAGGTTGGGACATTAACTATGGCTACACCTTC; d_gene: NA; abundance: NA; j_gene: TRBJ1-2; v_gene: TRBV3-1
CDR3aa: CATAAGQGQGFAKNIQYF; CDR3nt: TGTGCCACCGCAGCGGGACAGGGGCAAGGATTTGCCAAAAACATTCAGTACTTC; d_gene: TRBD1; abundance: many; j_gene: TRBJ2-4; v_gene: TRBV10-3
CDR3aa: CASSLVGGNNYGYTF; CDR3nt: TGTGCCAGCAGCTTAGTGGGGGGGAATAACTATGGCTACACCTTC; d_gene: NA; abundance: many; j_gene: TRBJ1-2; v_gene: TRBV7-6
CDR3aa: CASSFEGRVTEAFF; CDR3nt: TGTGCCAGCAGCTTTGAGGGGAGGGTCACTGAAGCTTTCTTT; d_gene: NA; abundance: many; j_gene: TRBJ1-1; v_gene: TRBV5-5
CDR3aa: CSVALGGDGTEAFF; CDR3nt: TGCAGCGTTGCCCTTGGGGGGGATGGGACTGAAGCTTTCTTT; d_gene: NA; abundance: few; j_gene: TRBJ1-1; v_gene: TRBV29-1
CDR3aa: CASSLTNAPLSGYYGYTF; CDR3nt: TGCGCCAGCAGCCTCACAAACGCACCACTCTCTGGCTACTATGGCTACACCTTC; d_gene: NA; abundance: few; j_gene: TRBJ1-2; v_gene: TRBV4-1
CDR3aa: CASRGLAGEETQYF; CDR3nt: TGCGCCAGCAGAGGGCTTGCGGGGGAAGAGACCCAGTACTTC; d_gene: TRBD2; abundance: many; j_gene: TRBJ2-5; v_gene: TRBV5-1
CDR3aa: CASRGTVNYGYTF; CDR3nt: TGTGCCAGCAGGGGGACGGTTAACTATGGCTACACCTTC; d_gene: NA; abundance: few; j_gene: TRBJ1-2; v_gene: TRBV6-5
CDR3aa: CASSPVPGGDTEAFF; CDR3nt: TGTGCCAGCTCACCGGTACCAGGGGGGGACACTGAAGCTTTCTTT; d_gene: TRBD1; abundance: NA; j_gene: TRBJ1-1; v_gene: TRBV18
CDR3aa: CASSGRTGANTGELFF; CDR3nt: TGCGCCAGCAGCGGGCGGACAGGGGCGAACACCGGGGAGCTGTTTTTT; d_gene: TRBD1; abundance: few; j_gene: TRBJ2-2; v_gene: TRBV5-1
CDR3aa: CASSSPSGGYTF; CDR3nt: TGTGCCAGCAGTTCCCCCAGTGGTGGCTACACCTTC; d_gene: NA; abundance: few; j_gene: TRBJ1-2; v_gene: TRBV27
CDR3aa: CASSQAGSNTGELFF; CDR3nt: TGTGCCAGCAGCCAAGCGGGCTCGAACACCGGGGAGCTGTTTTTT; d_gene: NA; abundance: NA; j_gene: TRBJ2-2; v_gene: TRBV3-1
CDR3aa: CATSPGSSPDTQYF; CDR3nt: TGTGCCACCAGCCCCGGATCTAGCCCAGATACGCAGTATTTT; d_gene: NA; abundance: few; j_gene: TRBJ2-3; v_gene: TRBV24-1
CDR3aa: CASSRRSPQHF; CDR3nt: TGTGCCAGCAGTAGGAGGAGCCCCCAGCATTTT; d_gene: NA; abundance: few; j_gene: TRBJ1-5; v_gene: TRBV27